The 21 T cell receptor beta chains presented below share a single source sample, sequenced in a study of Graves' ophthalmopathy and Graves' hyperthyroidism. TCR beta CDR3 regions were amplified from RNA transcripts. First-round RT-PCR used HTBI primers; second-round multiplex PCR followed. TCRdb itself ran the multiplex PCR reads through MiXCR, one entry per CDR3 protein. The table shows around 670,000 distinct CDR3 sequences, with roughly 40% occurring only once. The specimen sequenced was peripheral blood. These receptors were collected from an adult man with Graves' ophthalmopathy.

About this clonotype: A clone one base away is much larger, so this may be a read error. The chain recombines TRBV5-6 with TRBJ1-2, with a possible D match to TRBD1 (5 bases). V was cut by 7 bases and J by 4 bases, with 20 bases left in between. Germline loops: CDR1 SGHDT, CDR2 YYEEEE. The CDR3 length is 15 residues. The CDR3: CASGDGTHHRYGYTF. CDR3 coding DNA: TGTGCCAGCGGAGACGGGACTCATCATCGCTATGGCTACACCTTC.

This clonotype was observed at least ten times. V gene TRBV7-9 combines with J gene TRBJ1-1; perhaps TRBD1 as D (6 bases). Trimming stripped 3 bases from V and 6 bases from J, with 11 bases between. Germline assignment: CDR1 SEHNR and CDR2 FQNEAQ (reference sequence). The CDR3 covers 13 residues. The CDR3 sequence is CASSFGQISEAFF. CDR3 nucleotide sequence: TGTGCCAGCAGCTTCGGACAGATCTCTGAAGCTTTCTTT.

This clonotype was recorded at least ten times. The J gene is TRBJ1-6, the V gene TRBV7-3, with D perhaps matching TRBD1 (5 bases). The germline gives CDR1 SGHTA, CDR2 FQGTGA. This CDR3 contains 14 residues. Trimming shortened V by 2 bases and J by 9 bases, and 11 bases separated the two germline ends. The DNA of the CDR3 is TGTGCCAGCAGCTTAGAGGGGTGGGCTTCACCCCTCCACTTT. It is translated as CASSLEGWASPLHF.

The sample holds many counts of this clonotype. The chain is built from TRBV15 and TRBJ1-3; possible D gene TRBD1, 5 bases. Germline V gene lookup returns CDR1 LNHNV and CDR2 YYDKDF (reference sequence). Trimming stripped 3 bases from V and 0 bases from J, with 21 bases between. This CDR3 spans 19 amino acids. CDR3 bases: TGTGCCACCAGCAGGACCAGGGACCTCCCGCTAGGCTCTGGAAACACCATATATTTT. This gives the protein CATSRTRDLPLGSGNTIYF.

This clonotype was detected once. This chain links TRBV7-2 with TRBJ2-7; TRBD1 agrees at 11 bases. Germline V gene lookup returns CDR1 SGHTA and CDR2 FQGNSA. This CDR3 has 14 residues. After removal of 4 bases from V and 9 bases from J, the junction contained 8 bases not matched to a gene. CDR3 sequence (DNA): TGTGCCAGCAGCTGGACAGGGGGCGAACTTGGGCAGTACTTC. Its translation is CASSWTGGELGQYF.

This chain links TRBV4-3 with TRBJ2-7; no clear D. Trimming took off 5 bases at V and 6 bases at J, with 14 bases between the two ends. CDR1 and CDR2 from the germline V gene are LGHNA and YSLEER. The CDR3 loop spans 13 amino acids. CDR3 in amino acids: CASSFDSLGEQYF. CDR3 bases: TGCGCCAGCAGCTTTGATAGCTTGGGCGAGCAGTACTTC.

For this clonotype: A read error may account for a junction end that differs from germline. J is TRBJ1-5 and V is TRBV24-1; 10 positions match TRBD1. Per the germline V gene, CDR1 is KGHDR and CDR2 is SFDVKD. The CDR3 length is 16 residues. CDR3 DNA: TGTGCCAGCAGTGAATTAGGGACAGGGGTTTATCAGCCCCAGCATTTT. Translating it yields CASSELGTGVYQPQHF.

This clonotype was detected only a few times. The V and J genes are TRBV9 and TRBJ2-7, with D maybe TRBD1 (5 bases). Trimming removed 3 bases from V and 2 bases from J, with 15 bases in between. The CDR3 has 15 residues. Germline V CDR1 and CDR2: SGDLS, YYNGEE. DNA of the CDR3: TGTGCCAGCAGCGCAGGGCCGAAGCCTGCCTACGAGCAGTACTTC. Translation: CASSAGPKPAYEQYF.

This clonotype was counted a single time. V usage is TRBV5-1 and J usage is TRBJ2-2, with D maybe TRBD1 (6 bases). Germline V gene sequence: CDR1 SGHRS, CDR2 YFSETQ. Trimming shortened V by 3 bases and J by 6 bases, and 12 bases separated the two germline ends. This CDR3 is built from 14 residues. The chain's CDR3 is CASSWGTGPGELFF. In DNA form, the CDR3 reads TGCGCCAGCAGCTGGGGAACAGGGCCCGGGGAGCTGTTTTTT.

The V gene is TRBV7-9, the J gene TRBJ2-7; D gene ambiguous. This CDR3 has 14 residues. The germline CDR1 and CDR2 sequences are SEHNR and FQNEAQ (reference sequence). Deletions cut 5 bases from V and 3 bases from J, with 14 bases between. The CDR3 loop reads CASSIGSRNYEQYF. The CDR3 DNA is TGTGCCAGCAGCATTGGTTCCCGGAACTACGAGCAGTACTTC. Combining the CDR3 with reference TRBV7-9 and TRBJ2-7 gives the whole variable domain DTGVSQNPRHKITKRGQNVTFRCDPISEHNRLYWYRQTLGQGPEFLTYFQNEAQLEKSRLLSDRFSAERPKGSFSTLEIQRTEQGDSAMYLCASSIGSRNYEQYFGPGTRLTVT.

V gene TRBV5-1 combines with J gene TRBJ2-2; TRBD2 aligns across 9 bases. J lost 6 bases, V lost 7 bases, and 4 bases had no gene match. Looked up from germline, CDR1 is SGHRS and CDR2 is YFSETQ. The CDR3 consists of 13 residues. As DNA, the CDR3 is TGCGCCAGCTCTAGCGGGATCGCCGGGGAGCTGTTTTTT. It translates to CASSSGIAGELFF. Supplemented by reference TRBV5-1 and TRBJ2-2, the full variable domain reads KAGVTQTPRYLIKTRGQQVTLSCSPISGHRSVSWYQQTPGQGLQFLFEYFSETQRNKGNFPGRFSGRQFSNSRSEMNVSTLELGDSALYLCASSSGIAGELFFGEGSRLTVL.

This rearrangement joins TRBV5-1 to TRBJ2-5; 14 bases are a match to TRBD2. There are 17 residues in the CDR3. J gave up 3 bases and V 0 bases, and 4 bases lay outside the gene matches. The germline V gene encodes CDR1 SGHRS and CDR2 YFSETQ. The CDR3 sequence: CASSLGGTSGSEETQYF. Here the CDR3 DNA reads TGCGCCAGCAGCTTGGGCGGGACTAGCGGGAGTGAAGAGACCCAGTACTTC.

This chain uses TRBV11-3 with TRBJ1-6; possibly TRBD1 for D (5 bases). The CDR3 length is 16 residues. The germline gives CDR1 SGHNT, CDR2 YENEEA. V lost 6 bases, J lost 7 bases, and 19 bases lay in between. The CDR3 spells CASSLSQGFTNSPLHF. CDR3 in DNA: TGTGCCAGCAGTTTATCCCAGGGTTTTACGAATTCACCCCTCCACTTT.

This clonotype was detected ten times or more. The gene calls are TRBV7-8 and TRBJ2-2; possibly TRBD1 for D (6 bases). Trimming stripped 4 bases from V and 7 bases from J, with 10 bases between. The germline CDR1 and CDR2 sequences are SGHVS and FQNEAQ. The CDR3 has 13 residues. CDR3 in amino acids: CASSYGQNGELFF. The CDR3 coding sequence is TGTGCCAGCAGCTACGGACAGAACGGGGAGCTGTTTTTT.

Only a few counts were recorded for this clonotype. One end of the junction does not line up with germline, which may come from a read error. V usage is TRBV10-3 and J usage is TRBJ1-2, with D unclear. The CDR3 length is 13 residues. The germline CDR1 and CDR2 sequences are ENHRY and SYGVKD. The CDR3 protein is CASSYVPSYGYTF. CDR3 coding DNA: TGTGCCAGCAGTTATGTACCGTCGTATGGCTACACCTTC.

This clonotype occurred a few times. The rearrangement uses TRBV11-2 and TRBJ1-2; unclear D gene. The CDR3 totals 16 residues. Per germline, CDR1 SGHAT and CDR2 FQNNGV. V lost 1 base and J lost 4, with 16 bases in between. The CDR3 is CASSLVTTVPGYGYTF. The CDR3 DNA sequence: TGTGCCAGCAGCTTAGTAACTACGGTCCCCGGCTATGGCTACACCTTC. Combining the CDR3 with reference TRBV11-2 and TRBJ1-2 gives the whole variable domain EAGVAQSPRYKIIEKRQSVAFWCNPISGHATLYWYQQILGQGPKLLIQFQNNGVVDDSQLPKDRFSAERLKGVDSTLKIQPAKLEDSAVYLCASSLVTTVPGYGYTFGSGTRLTVV.

On this clonotype itself: A much larger clone lies a single base off, so this may be a read error. The conserved phenylalanine or tryptophan normally closing the CDR3 is absent here, so this likely arose from a read error. The V and J genes are TRBV7-8 and TRBJ2-7; D gene ambiguous. This CDR3 is 11 amino acids long. In germline, CDR1 is SGHVS, CDR2 FQNEAQ. With 5 bases removed from V and 7 bases from J, the gap between germline ends came to 9 bases. CDR3 sequence (DNA): TGTGCCAGCAGCAGAGCGCGGGAGCAGTACCTC. Translating gives CASSRAREQYL.

The chain is built from TRBV6-2 or TRBV6-3 and TRBJ2-5; 9 bases agree with TRBD1. The CDR3 is made up of 15 amino acids. Germline loops: CDR1 MNHEY, CDR2 SVGEGT. Losses at the gene ends were 6 bases for V and 5 bases for J; bases not matched to a gene: 10. CDR3 DNA: TGTGCCAGCAGCCATGACAGGGGGAGTTCGGAGACCCAGTACTTC. Protein product: CASSHDRGSSETQYF.

This clonotype has ten or more counts. The CDR3 reads CASSPLETGNTIYF. The CDR3 DNA is TGTGCCAGCAGCCCATTGGAAACCGGAAACACCATATATTTT. This chain joins TRBV7-6 and TRBJ1-3; no clear D gene. Per the germline V gene, CDR1 is SGHVS and CDR2 is FNYEAQ. V was trimmed by 5 bases and J by 4 bases, leaving 12 bases between them. The CDR3 is 14 amino acids. Supplemented by reference TRBV7-6 and TRBJ1-3, the full variable domain reads GAGVSQSPRYKVTKRGQDVALRCDPISGHVSLYWYRQALGQGPEFLTYFNYEAQQDKSGLPNDRFSAERPEGSISTLTIQRTEQRDSAMYRCASSPLETGNTIYFGEGSWLTVV.

This clonotype was counted at least ten times. The V call is TRBV2, the J call TRBJ1-4; possible D gene TRBD1, 5 bases. CDR1 SNHLY and CDR2 FYNNEI come from the germline V gene. The CDR3 spans 15 residues. V lost 2 bases, J lost 8 bases, and 15 bases lay in between. The CDR3 sequence is CASSEPGSRGEKLFF. The DNA of the CDR3 is TGTGCCAGCAGTGAACCGGGCAGCCGGGGGGAAAAACTGTTTTTT.

The chain links TRBV3-1 to TRBJ2-7; TRBD2 might be the D (5 bases). V was shortened by 0 bases and J by 4 bases, with 25 bases between the two germline ends. From germline, CDR1 is LGHDT and CDR2 YNNKEL (reference sequence). CDR3 length: 19 residues. The CDR3 nucleotides are TGTGCCAGCAGCCAAGATCCCCTTTACGAGGGAGCCGTCTCATACGAGCAGTACTTC. The encoded protein is CASSQDPLYEGAVSYEQYF.